This entry features one T cell receptor beta chain sequence. No antigen is known for it. The germline V gene has CDR1 SGHDT and CDR2 YYEEEE. V gave up 1 base and J gave up 2 bases, with 6 bases separating them. The CDR3 is 13 amino acids. The data stem from a study of EBV T-cell therapy then PD-1 blockade in nasopharyngeal carcinoma. The protocol was immunoSEQ multiplex PCR, while the TCRdb copy is restricted to in-frame clones and leaves out a portion. The sample shows roughly 20,000 clones, 84% of them seen only once. Treatment denoted: AdE1-LMPpoly-expanded autologous EBV-specific T-cell therapy followed by anti-PD-1 nivolumab.

The clonotype originates from a man between 35 and 55 years old with nasopharyngeal carcinoma. This chain connects TRBV5-6 to TRBJ1-1; no clear D. Sequenced here: CD8+ T cells from blood, sampled at roughly day 35 from a patient whose treatment included autologous EBV-specific T cells and nivolumab. The CDR3 loop reads CASSLWGNTEAFF. DNA of the CDR3: TGTGCCAGCAGCTTGTGGGGAAACACTGAAGCTTTCTTT.